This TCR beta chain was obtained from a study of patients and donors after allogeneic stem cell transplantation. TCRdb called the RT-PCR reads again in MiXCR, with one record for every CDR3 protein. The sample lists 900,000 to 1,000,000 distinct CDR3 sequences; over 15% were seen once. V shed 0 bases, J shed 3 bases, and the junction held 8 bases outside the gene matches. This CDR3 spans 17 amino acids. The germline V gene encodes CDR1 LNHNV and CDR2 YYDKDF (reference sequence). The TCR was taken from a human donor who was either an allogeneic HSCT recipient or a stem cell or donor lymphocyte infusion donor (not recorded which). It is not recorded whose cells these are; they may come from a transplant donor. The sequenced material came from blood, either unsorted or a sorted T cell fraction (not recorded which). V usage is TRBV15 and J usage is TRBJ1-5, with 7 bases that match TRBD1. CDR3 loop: CATSRDPTGRSNQPQHF. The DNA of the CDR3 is TGTGCCACCAGCAGAGATCCGACAGGGAGGTCCAATCAGCCCCAGCATTTT. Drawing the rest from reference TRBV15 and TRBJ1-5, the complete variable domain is DAMVIQNPRYQVTQFGKPVTLSCSQTLNHNVMYWYQQKSSQAPKLLFHYYDKDFNNEADTPDNFQSRRPNTSFCFLDIRSPGLGDTAMYLCATSRDPTGRSNQPQHFGDGTRLSIL.